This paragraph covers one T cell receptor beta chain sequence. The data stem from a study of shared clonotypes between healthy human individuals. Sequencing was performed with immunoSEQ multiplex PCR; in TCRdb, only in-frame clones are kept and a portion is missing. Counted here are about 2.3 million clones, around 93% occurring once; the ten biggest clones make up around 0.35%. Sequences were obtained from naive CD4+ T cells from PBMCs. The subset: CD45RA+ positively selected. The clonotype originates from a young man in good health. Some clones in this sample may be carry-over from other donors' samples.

CDR3 DNA: TGTGCCAGCAGCTCCGGCAGGGGGCGGTCGGAGACCCAGTACTTC. Its protein is CASSSGRGRSETQYF. The rearrangement uses TRBV7-2 and TRBJ2-5, with TRBD1 matching over 8 bases. The CDR3 runs to 15 residues. Germline CDR1 reads SGHTA; CDR2 reads FQGNSA. J was trimmed by 5 bases and V by 4 bases; bases with no gene match: 9.